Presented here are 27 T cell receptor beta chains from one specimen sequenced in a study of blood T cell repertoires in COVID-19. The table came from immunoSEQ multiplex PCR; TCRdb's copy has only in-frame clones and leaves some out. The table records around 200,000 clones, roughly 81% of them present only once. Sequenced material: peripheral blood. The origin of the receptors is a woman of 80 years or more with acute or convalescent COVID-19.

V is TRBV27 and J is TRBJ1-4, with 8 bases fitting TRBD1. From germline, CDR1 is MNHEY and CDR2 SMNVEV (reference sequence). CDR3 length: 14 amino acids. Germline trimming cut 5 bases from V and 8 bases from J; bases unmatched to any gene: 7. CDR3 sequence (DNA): TGTGCCAGCAGTAATCAGGGGGCTGGGGAAAAACTGTTTTTT. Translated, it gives CASSNQGAGEKLFF. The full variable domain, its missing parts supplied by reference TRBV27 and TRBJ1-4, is EAQVTQNPRYLITVTGKKLTVTCSQNMNHEYMSWYRQDPGLGLRQIYYSMNVEVTDKGDVPEGYKVSRKEKRNFPLILESPSPNQTSLYFCASSNQGAGEKLFFGSGTQLSVL.

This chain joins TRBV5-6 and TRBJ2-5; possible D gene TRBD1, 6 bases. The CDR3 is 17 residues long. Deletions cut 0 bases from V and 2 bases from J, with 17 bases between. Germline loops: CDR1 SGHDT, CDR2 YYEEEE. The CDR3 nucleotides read TGTGCCAGCAGCTTGGCTACCCTCGGGACAAAACAAGAGACCCAGTACTTC. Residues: CASSLATLGTKQETQYF.

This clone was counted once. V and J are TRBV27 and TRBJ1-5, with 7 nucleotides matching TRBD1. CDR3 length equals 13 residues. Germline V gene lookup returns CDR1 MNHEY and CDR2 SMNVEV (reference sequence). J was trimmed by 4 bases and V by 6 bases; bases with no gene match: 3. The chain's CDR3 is CASRPGGNQPQHF. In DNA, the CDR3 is TGTGCCAGCAGACCAGGGGGTAATCAGCCCCAGCATTTT.

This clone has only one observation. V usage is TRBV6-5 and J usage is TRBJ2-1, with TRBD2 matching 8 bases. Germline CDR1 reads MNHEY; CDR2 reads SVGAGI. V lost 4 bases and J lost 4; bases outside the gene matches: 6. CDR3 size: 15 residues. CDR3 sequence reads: CASSSRAGGYNEQFF. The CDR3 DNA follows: TGTGCCAGCAGTTCCAGGGCGGGAGGATACAATGAGCAGTTCTTC.

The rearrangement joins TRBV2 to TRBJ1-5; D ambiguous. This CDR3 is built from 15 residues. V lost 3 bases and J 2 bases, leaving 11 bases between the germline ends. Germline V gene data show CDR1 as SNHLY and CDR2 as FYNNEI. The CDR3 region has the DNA TGTGCCAGCAGTGACACCCGGCGGGGCAATCAGCCCCAGCATTTT. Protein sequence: CASSDTRRGNQPQHF.

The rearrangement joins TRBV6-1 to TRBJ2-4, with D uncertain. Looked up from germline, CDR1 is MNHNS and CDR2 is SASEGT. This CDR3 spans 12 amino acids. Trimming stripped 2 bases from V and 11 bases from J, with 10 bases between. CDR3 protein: CASSERLLLQYF. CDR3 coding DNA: TGTGCCAGCAGTGAACGTCTACTCCTTCAGTACTTC.

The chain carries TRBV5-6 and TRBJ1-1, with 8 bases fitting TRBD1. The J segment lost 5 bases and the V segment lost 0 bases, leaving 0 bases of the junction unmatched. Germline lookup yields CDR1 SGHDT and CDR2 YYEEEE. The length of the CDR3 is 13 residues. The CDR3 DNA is TGTGCCAGCAGCTTGGACAGGGGGACTGAAGCTTTCTTT. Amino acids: CASSLDRGTEAFF.

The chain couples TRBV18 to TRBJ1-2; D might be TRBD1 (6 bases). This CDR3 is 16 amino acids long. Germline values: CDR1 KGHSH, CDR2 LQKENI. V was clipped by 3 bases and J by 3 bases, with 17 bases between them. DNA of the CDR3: TGTGCCAGCTCACCGGGAACAACAGGGTCTGACTATGGCTACACCTTC. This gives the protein CASSPGTTGSDYGYTF.

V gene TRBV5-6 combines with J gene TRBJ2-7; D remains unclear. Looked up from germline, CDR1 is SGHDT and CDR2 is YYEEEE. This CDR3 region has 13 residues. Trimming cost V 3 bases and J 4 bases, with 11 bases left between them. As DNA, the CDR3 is TGTGCCAGCAGCTCGGGTCCCAATTACGAGCAGTACTTC. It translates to CASSSGPNYEQYF. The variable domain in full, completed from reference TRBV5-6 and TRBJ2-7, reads DAGVTQSPTHLIKTRGQQVTLRCSPKSGHDTVSWYQQALGQGPQFIFQYYEEEERQRGNFPDRFSGHQFPNYSSELNVNALLLGDSALYLCASSSGPNYEQYFGPGTRLTVT.

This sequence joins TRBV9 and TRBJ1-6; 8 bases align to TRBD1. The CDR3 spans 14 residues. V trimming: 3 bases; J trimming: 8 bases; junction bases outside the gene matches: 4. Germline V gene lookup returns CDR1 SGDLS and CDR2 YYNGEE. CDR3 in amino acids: CASSDGQGYSPLHF. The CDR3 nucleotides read TGTGCCAGCAGCGATGGACAGGGCTATTCACCCCTCCACTTT.

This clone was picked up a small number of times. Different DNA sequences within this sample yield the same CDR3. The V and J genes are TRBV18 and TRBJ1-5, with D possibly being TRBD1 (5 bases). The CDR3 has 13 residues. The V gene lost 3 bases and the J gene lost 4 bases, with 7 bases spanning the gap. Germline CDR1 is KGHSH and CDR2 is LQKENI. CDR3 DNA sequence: TGTGCCAGCTCACCCCCAGGGAATCAGCCCCAGCATTTT. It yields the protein CASSPPGNQPQHF.

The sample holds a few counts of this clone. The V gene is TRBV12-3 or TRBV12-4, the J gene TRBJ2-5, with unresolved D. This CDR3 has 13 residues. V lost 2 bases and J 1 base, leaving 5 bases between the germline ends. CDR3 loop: CASSLNSQETQYF. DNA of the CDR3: TGTGCCAGCAGTTTAAACAGCCAAGAGACCCAGTACTTC.

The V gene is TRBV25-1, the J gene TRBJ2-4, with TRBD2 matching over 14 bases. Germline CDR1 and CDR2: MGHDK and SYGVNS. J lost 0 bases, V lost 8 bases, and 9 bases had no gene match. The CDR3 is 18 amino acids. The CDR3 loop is CASGGTSGSELAKNIQYF. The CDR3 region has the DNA TGTGCCAGCGGGGGGACTAGCGGGAGCGAGCTAGCCAAAAACATTCAGTACTTC.

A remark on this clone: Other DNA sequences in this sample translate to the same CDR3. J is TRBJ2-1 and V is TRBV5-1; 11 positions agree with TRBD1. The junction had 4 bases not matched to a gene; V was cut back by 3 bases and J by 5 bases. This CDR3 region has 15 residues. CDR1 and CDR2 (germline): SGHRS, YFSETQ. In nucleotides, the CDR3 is TGCGCCAGCAGCTCCGGGACAGGGGGGAACAATGAGCAGTTCTTC. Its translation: CASSSGTGGNNEQFF.

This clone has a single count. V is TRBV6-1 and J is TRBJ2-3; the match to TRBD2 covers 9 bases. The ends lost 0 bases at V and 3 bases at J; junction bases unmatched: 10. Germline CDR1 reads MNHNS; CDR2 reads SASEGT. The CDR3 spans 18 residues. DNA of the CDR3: TGTGCCAGCAGTGAAGCGCGAATCGCGGGAGGGCCTACAGATACGCAGTATTTT. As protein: CASSEARIAGGPTDTQYF.

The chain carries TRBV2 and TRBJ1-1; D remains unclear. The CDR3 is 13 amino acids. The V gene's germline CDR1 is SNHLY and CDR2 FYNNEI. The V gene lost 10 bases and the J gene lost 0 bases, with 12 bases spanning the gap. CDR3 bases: TGTGCCACCAGAAGCCTGATGAACACTGAAGCTTTCTTT. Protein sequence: CATRSLMNTEAFF.

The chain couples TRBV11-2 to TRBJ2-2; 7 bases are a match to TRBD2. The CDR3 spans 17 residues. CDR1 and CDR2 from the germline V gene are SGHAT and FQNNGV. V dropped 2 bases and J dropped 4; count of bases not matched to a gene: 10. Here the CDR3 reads CASSLNSLAVSTGELFF. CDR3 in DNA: TGTGCCAGCAGCTTAAATTCCCTAGCGGTATCCACCGGGGAGCTGTTTTTT. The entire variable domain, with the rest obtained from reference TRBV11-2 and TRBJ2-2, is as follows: EAGVAQSPRYKIIEKRQSVAFWCNPISGHATLYWYQQILGQGPKLLIQFQNNGVVDDSQLPKDRFSAERLKGVDSTLKIQPAKLEDSAVYLCASSLNSLAVSTGELFFGEGSRLTVL.

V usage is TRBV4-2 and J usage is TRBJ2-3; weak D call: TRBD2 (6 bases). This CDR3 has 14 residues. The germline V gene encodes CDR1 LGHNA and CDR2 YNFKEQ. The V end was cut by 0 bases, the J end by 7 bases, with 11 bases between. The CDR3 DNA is TGTGCCAGCAGCCAAGACCCCGGGGGTAATACGCAGTATTTT. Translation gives CASSQDPGGNTQYF.

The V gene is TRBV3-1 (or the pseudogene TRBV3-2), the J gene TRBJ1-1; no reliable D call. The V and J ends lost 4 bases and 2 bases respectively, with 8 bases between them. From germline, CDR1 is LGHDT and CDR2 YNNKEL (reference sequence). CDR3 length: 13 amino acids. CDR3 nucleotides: TGTGCCAGCAGCCCCCGAGATAACACTGAAGCTTTCTTT. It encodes CASSPRDNTEAFF.

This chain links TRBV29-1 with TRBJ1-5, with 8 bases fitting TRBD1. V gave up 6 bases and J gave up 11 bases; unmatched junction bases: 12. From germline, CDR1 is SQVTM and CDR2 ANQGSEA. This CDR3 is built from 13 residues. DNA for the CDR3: TGCAGCGTGGAAACACAGGGGGTGGTAGCCCAGCATTTT. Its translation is CSVETQGVVAQHF.

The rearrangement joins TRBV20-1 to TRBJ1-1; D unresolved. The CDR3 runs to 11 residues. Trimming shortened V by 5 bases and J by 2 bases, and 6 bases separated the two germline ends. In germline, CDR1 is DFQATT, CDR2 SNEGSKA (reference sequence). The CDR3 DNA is TGCAGTGCTCGGGTCAACACTGAAGCTTTCTTT. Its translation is CSARVNTEAFF.

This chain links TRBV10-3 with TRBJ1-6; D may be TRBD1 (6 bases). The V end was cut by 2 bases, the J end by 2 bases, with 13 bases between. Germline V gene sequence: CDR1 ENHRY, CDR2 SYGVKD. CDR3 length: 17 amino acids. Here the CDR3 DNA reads TGTGCCATCAGTGAGGCGGGGGGCGGCACCTATAATTCACCCCTCCACTTT. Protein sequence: CAISEAGGGTYNSPLHF.

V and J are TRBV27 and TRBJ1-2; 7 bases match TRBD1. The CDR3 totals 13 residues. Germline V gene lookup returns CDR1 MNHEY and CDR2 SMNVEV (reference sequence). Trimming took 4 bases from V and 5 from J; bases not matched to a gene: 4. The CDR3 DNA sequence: TGTGCCAGCAGTTGGGACAGCCGTTATGGCTACACCTTC. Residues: CASSWDSRYGYTF.

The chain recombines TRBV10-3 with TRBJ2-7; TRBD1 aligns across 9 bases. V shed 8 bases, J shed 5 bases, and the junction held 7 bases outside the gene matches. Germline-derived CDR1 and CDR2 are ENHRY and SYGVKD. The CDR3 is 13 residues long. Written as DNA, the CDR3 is TGTGCCATCGGGGGACAGGGCCGCCACGAGCAGTACTTC. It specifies CAIGGQGRHEQYF.

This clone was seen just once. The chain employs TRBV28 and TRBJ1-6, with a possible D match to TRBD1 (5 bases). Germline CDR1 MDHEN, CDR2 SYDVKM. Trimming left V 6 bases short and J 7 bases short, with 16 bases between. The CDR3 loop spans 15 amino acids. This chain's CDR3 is CASRPSWRGNSPLHF. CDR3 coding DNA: TGTGCCAGCAGACCCTCGTGGAGGGGAAATTCACCCCTCCACTTT.

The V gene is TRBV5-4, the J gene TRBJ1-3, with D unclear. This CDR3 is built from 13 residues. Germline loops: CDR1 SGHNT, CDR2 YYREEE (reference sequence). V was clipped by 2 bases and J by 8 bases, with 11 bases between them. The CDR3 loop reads CASSLRFGDTIYF. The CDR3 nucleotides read TGTGCCAGCAGCTTAAGGTTCGGAGACACCATATATTTT. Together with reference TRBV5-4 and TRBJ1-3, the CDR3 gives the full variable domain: ETGVTQSPTHLIKTRGQQVTLRCSSQSGHNTVSWYQQALGQGPQFIFQYYREEENGRGNFPPRFSGLQFPNYSSELNVNALELDDSALYLCASSLRFGDTIYFGEGSWLTVV.

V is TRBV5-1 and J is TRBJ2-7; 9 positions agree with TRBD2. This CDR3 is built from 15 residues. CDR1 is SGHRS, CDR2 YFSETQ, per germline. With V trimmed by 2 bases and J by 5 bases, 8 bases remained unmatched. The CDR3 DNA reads TGCGCCAGCAGCTTACTGGAGCGGGAGGTCCACGAGCAGTACTTC. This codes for CASSLLEREVHEQYF.